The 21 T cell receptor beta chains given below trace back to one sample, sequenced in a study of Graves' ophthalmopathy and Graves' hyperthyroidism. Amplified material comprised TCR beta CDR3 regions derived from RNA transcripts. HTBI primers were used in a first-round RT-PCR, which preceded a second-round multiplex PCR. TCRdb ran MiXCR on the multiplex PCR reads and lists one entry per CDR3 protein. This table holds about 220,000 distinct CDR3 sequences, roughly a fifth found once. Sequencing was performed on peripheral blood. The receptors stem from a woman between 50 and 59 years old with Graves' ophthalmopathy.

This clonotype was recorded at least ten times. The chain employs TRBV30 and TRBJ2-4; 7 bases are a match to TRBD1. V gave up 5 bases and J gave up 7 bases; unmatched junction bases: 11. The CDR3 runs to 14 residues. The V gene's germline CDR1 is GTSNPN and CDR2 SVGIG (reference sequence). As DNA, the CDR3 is TGTGCCTGGGAAACAGGGGCAAAGGGGAACATTCAGTACTTC. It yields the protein CAWETGAKGNIQYF.

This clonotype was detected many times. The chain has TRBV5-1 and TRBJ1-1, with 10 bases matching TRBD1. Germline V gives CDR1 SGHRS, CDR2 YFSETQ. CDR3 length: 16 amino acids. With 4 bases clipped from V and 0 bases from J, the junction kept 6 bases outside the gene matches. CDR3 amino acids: CASSAGQGIMNTEAFF. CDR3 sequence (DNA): TGCGCCAGCAGCGCGGGACAGGGGATCATGAACACTGAAGCTTTCTTT.

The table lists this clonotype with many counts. This CDR3 is CASSGGDSGANVLTF. CDR3 nucleotides: TGTGCCAGCAGTGGGGGCGACTCTGGGGCCAACGTCCTGACTTTC. V usage is TRBV6-2 or TRBV6-3 and J usage is TRBJ2-6; a weak D match, TRBD1 (6 bases). Trimming shortened V by 5 bases and J by 0 bases, and 8 bases separated the two germline ends. The CDR3 runs 15 residues. Germline V gene sequence: CDR1 MNHEY, CDR2 SVGEGT.

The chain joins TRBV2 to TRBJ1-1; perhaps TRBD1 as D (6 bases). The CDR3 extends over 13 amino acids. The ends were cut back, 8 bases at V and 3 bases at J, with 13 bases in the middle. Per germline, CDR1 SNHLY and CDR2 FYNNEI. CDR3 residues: CASGGQGDTEAFF. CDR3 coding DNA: TGTGCCAGCGGGGGGCAGGGCGACACTGAAGCTTTCTTT.

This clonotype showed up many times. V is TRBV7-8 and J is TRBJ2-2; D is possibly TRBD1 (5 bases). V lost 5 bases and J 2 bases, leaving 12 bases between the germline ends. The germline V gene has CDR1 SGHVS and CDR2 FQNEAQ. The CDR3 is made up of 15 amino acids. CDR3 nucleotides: TGTGCCAGCAGCGCAAGACGGACAAACACCGGGGAGCTGTTTTTT. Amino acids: CASSARRTNTGELFF.

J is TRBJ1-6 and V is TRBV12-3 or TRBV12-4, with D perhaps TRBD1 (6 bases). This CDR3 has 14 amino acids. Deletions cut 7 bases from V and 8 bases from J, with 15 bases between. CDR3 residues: CASTGTGSDSPLHF. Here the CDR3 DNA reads TGTGCCAGCACCGGAACAGGGTCGGATTCACCCCTCCACTTT.

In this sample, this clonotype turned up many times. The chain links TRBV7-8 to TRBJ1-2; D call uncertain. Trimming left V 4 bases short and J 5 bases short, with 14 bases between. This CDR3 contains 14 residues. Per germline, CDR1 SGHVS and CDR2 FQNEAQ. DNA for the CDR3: TGTGCCAGCAGCTCCGCCTCTGGCGGGTATGGCTACACCTTC. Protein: CASSSASGGYGYTF.

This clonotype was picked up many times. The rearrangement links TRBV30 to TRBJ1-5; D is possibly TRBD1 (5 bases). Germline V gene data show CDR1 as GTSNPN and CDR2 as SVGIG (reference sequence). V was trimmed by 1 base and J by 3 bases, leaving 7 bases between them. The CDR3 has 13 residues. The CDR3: CAWSGQYNQPQHF. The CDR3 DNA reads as TGTGCCTGGAGTGGACAGTACAATCAGCCCCAGCATTTT.

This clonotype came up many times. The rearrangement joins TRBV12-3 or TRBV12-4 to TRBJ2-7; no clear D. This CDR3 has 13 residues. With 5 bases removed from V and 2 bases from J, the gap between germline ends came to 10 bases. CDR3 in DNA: TGTGCCAGCAGTCGATCGGGTGCCTACGAGCAGTACTTC. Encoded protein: CASSRSGAYEQYF.

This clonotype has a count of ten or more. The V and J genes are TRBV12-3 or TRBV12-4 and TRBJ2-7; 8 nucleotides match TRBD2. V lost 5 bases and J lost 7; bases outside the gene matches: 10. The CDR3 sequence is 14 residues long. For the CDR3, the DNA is TGTGCCAGCAGTGTGTCGGGAGGGGTAAGGGAGCAGTACTTC. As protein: CASSVSGGVREQYF.

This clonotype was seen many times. CDR3 sequence reads: CASSPGADWGEQYF. CDR3 nucleotide sequence: TGTGCCAGCAGTCCGGGAGCGGATTGGGGTGAGCAGTACTTC. The J gene is TRBJ2-7, the V gene TRBV12-3 or TRBV12-4; D possibly corresponds to TRBD2 (6 bases). There are 14 residues in the CDR3. V lost 5 bases to trimming and J lost 7 bases, with 18 bases between them.

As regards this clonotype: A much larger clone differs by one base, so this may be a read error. DNA of the CDR3: TGTGCCAGCTCACCCGGGGCAGGGGGCGCAGGATTACGGCCCCAGCATTTT. Translating gives CASSPGAGGAGLRPQHF. The chain recombines TRBV18 with TRBJ1-5, with 8 bases that match TRBD1. The V gene's germline CDR1 is KGHSH and CDR2 LQKENI. The J segment lost 9 bases and the V segment lost 3 bases, leaving 16 bases of the junction unmatched. CDR3 length equals 17 residues.

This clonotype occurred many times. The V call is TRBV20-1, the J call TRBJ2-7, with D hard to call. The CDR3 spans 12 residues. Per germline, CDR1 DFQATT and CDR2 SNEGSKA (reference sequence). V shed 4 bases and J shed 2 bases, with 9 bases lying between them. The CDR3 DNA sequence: TGCAGTGCTAACACCGTTGCCTACGAGCAGTACTTC. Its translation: CSANTVAYEQYF.

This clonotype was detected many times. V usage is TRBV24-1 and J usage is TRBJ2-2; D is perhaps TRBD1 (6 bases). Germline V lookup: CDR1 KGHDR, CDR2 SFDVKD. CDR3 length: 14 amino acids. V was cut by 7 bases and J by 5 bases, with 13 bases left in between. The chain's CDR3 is CATRQGRGTGELFF. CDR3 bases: TGTGCCACCAGACAGGGCAGGGGAACCGGGGAGCTGTTTTTT.

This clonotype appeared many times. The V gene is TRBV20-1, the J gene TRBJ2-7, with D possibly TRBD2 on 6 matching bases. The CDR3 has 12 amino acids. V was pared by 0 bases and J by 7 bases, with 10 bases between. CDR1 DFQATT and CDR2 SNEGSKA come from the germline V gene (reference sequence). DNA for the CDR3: TGCAGTGCTAGAGATGGTGGGGGGGAGCAGTACTTC. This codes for CSARDGGGEQYF.

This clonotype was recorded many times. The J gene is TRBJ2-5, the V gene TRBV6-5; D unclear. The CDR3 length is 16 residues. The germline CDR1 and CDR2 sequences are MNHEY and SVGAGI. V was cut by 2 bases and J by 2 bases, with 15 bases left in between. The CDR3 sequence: CASSYPMDGLQETQYF. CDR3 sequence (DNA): TGTGCCAGCAGTTACCCCATGGACGGCTTACAAGAGACCCAGTACTTC.

Here the CDR3 DNA reads TGTGCCAGCAGCTCCTATAGCGGGAGGAACACCGGGGAGCTGTTTTTT. This gives the protein CASSSYSGRNTGELFF. This chain links TRBV7-3 with TRBJ2-2; 9 positions agree with TRBD2. Germline assignment: CDR1 SGHTA and CDR2 FQGTGA. J lost 1 base, V lost 4 bases, and 4 bases had no gene match. The CDR3 totals 16 residues. Combining the CDR3 with reference TRBV7-3 and TRBJ2-2 gives the whole variable domain GAGVSQTPSNKVTEKGKYVELRCDPISGHTALYWYRQSLGQGPEFLIYFQGTGAADDSGLPNDRFFAVRPEGSVSTLKIQRTERGDSAVYLCASSSYSGRNTGELFFGEGSRLTVL.

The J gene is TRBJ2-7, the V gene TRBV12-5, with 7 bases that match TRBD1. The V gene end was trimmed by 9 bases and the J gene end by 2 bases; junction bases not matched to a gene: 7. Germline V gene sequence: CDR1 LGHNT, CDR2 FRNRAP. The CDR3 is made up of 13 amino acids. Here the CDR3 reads CASTGQITYEQYF. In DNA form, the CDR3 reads TGTGCTAGCACGGGACAGATAACCTACGAGCAGTACTTC.

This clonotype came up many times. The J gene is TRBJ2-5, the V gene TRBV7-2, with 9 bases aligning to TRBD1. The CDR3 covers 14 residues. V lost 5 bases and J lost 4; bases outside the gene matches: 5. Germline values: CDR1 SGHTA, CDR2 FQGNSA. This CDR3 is CASSLTGGTETQYF. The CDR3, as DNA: TGTGCCAGCAGCCTGACAGGGGGTACAGAGACCCAGTACTTC.

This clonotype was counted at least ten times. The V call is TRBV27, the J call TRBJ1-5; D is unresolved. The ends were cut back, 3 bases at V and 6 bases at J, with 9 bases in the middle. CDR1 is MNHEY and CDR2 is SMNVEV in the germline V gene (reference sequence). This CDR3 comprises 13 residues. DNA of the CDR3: TGTGCCAGCAGTTTCAACGAACGTCAGCCCCAGCATTTT. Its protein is CASSFNERQPQHF.

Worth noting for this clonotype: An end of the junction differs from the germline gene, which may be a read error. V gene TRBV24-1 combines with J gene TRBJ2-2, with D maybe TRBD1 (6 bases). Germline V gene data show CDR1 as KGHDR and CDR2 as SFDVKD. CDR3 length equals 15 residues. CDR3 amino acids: CASSPDYRETGELFF. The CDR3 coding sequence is TGTGCCAGCAGTCCAGACTACAGGGAAACCGGGGAGCTGTTTTTT.